A selection of T cell receptor beta chains follows, all from one sample in a study of cytotoxic CD8 clonotypes in ibrutinib-treated CLL. The table came from immunoSEQ multiplex PCR; TCRdb's copy has only in-frame clones and leaves some out. In the table there are over 25,000 clones, 62% of which are singletons. The sample in question was PBMCs, obtained before ibrutinib treatment. Source of these receptors: a human donor with chronic lymphocytic leukemia. CDR3s include the opening cysteine and the closing phenylalanine or tryptophan. A D gene is named only where the DNA matches it firmly. Rows may omit the clone size; those that give it use once, few, many or a size class.

TRBV15	TRBJ2-7	.	14	.	CATSRDRRMGEQYF	TGTGCCACCAGCAGAGATCGAAGAATGGGCGAGCAGTACTTC
TRBV4-1	TRBJ2-7	.	16	TRBD2	CASSQDLQRDSYEQYF	TGCGCCAGCAGCCAAGATCTTCAGCGGGATTCCTACGAGCAGTACTTC
TRBV10-3	TRBJ2-1	.	16	TRBD2	CAISDPTSGGFGEQFF	TGTGCCATCAGTGATCCGACTAGCGGGGGGTTTGGTGAGCAGTTCTTC
TRBV9	TRBJ1-2	.	13	.	CASSVVQHNGYTF	TGTGCCAGCAGCGTAGTACAGCACAATGGCTACACCTTC
TRBV19	TRBJ1-5	.	14	.	CASRGQGYNQPQHF	TGTGCCAGTAGAGGGCAGGGCTACAATCAGCCCCAGCATTTT
TRBV19	TRBJ2-7	.	17	TRBD1	CASSPGGTKWSSYEQYF	TGTGCCAGTAGCCCAGGGGGCACCAAATGGAGCTCCTACGAGCAGTACTTC
TRBV5-1	TRBJ2-1	.	15	TRBD2	CASSFNGARGDEQFF	TGCGCCAGCAGCTTCAACGGGGCTCGGGGGGATGAGCAGTTCTTC
TRBV27	TRBJ1-1	.	17	TRBD1	CASSSGTEKSQNTEAFF	TGTGCCAGCAGTTCCGGGACAGAAAAAAGCCAGAACACTGAAGCTTTCTTT
TRBV2	TRBJ1-2	.	17	.	CASRERSSGTNNYGYTF	TGTGCCAGCAGGGAAAGGTCGTCCGGGACAAATAACTATGGCTACACCTTC
TRBV6-1	TRBJ2-3	.	14	.	CASSETWDTDTQYF	TGTGCCAGCAGTGAAACGTGGGACACAGATACGCAGTATTTT
TRBV4-2	TRBJ2-2	.	16	.	CASSRFGGTNTGELFF	TGTGCCAGCAGCCGATTTGGGGGAACGAACACCGGGGAGCTGTTTTTT
TRBV29-1	TRBJ1-5	.	17	.	CSVEVVGGIYSNQPQHF	TGCAGCGTTGAAGTTGTGGGCGGGATATATAGCAATCAGCCCCAGCATTTT
TRBV25-1	TRBJ2-5	.	14	TRBD1	CASGPTGREETQYF	TGTGCCAGCGGCCCGACAGGGAGAGAAGAGACCCAGTACTTC
TRBV7-2	TRBJ2-7	.	18	TRBD2	CASSESGLAGGLSYEQYF	TGTGCCAGCAGCGAATCCGGACTAGCGGGGGGGCTCTCCTACGAGCAGTACTTC
TRBV5-1	TRBJ2-3	.	15	TRBD2	CASSWGGQRPDTQYF	TGCGCCAGCAGCTGGGGGGGTCAGCGACCAGATACGCAGTATTTT
TRBV6-4	TRBJ2-7	.	14	.	CASRPPGGYYEQYF	TGTGCCAGCAGGCCCCCAGGCGGCTATTACGAGCAGTACTTC
TRBV5-1	TRBJ2-7	.	14	.	CASSLTDTTYEQYF	TGCGCCAGCAGCTTGACCGACACGACCTACGAGCAGTACTTC
TRBV5-4	TRBJ2-7	few	15	.	CASSLEVGAVYEQYF	TGTGCCAGCAGCTTGGAGGTCGGGGCCGTTTACGAGCAGTACTTC
TRBV21-1	TRBJ2-2	.	15	.	CASSKAWLNTGELFF	TGTGCCAGCAGCAAAGCTTGGCTTAACACCGGGGAGCTGTTTTTT
TRBV10-3	TRBJ2-7	once	15	.	CAISDPTSRDYEQYF	TGTGCCATCAGTGATCCTACATCGAGAGACTACGAGCAGTACTTC
TRBV18	TRBJ1-1	.	15	TRBD1	CASSPPSGTENEAFF	TGTGCCAGCTCACCACCGAGCGGGACAGAAAATGAAGCTTTCTTT
TRBV2	TRBJ2-7	.	14	TRBD1	CASSVETGVSEQYF	TGTGCCAGCAGTGTCGAGACAGGGGTTTCCGAGCAGTACTTC
TRBV6-5	TRBJ1-1	.	13	.	CASSYLTGTEAFF	TGTGCCAGCAGTTACTTAACTGGGACTGAAGCTTTCTTT
TRBV6-1	TRBJ2-1	.	14	.	CASGSDSPGGEQFF	TGTGCCAGCGGGTCCGACTCTCCTGGAGGTGAGCAGTTCTTC
TRBV21-1	TRBJ2-7	.	13	.	CASPQGLRREQYF	TGTGCCAGCCCCCAGGGACTCCGGCGCGAGCAGTACTTC
TRBV6-5	TRBJ2-2	few	14	TRBD2	CASSGDYSTGELFF	TGTGCCAGCAGTGGGGACTATTCGACCGGGGAGCTGTTTTTT
TRBV5-8	TRBJ2-7	.	17	.	CASTPMVPQPNAYEQYF	TGTGCCAGCACCCCCATGGTTCCCCAACCTAACGCCTACGAGCAGTACTTC
TRBV6-1	TRBJ2-7	.	15	.	CASSEALPETYEQYF	TGTGCCAGCAGTGAAGCGCTTCCGGAAACCTACGAGCAGTACTTC
TRBV7-7	TRBJ1-1	few	14	.	CASSLGTLNTEAFF	TGTGCTAGCAGCTTAGGAACCTTGAACACTGAAGCTTTCTTT
TRBV2	TRBJ2-1	.	15	TRBD2	CASRGGLAVYNEQFF	TGTGCCAGCCGGGGGGGGCTAGCGGTATACAATGAGCAGTTCTTC
TRBV5-1	TRBJ2-7	.	14	TRBD1	CASSPGQGSYEQYF	TGCGCCAGCAGCCCCGGACAGGGCTCCTACGAGCAGTACTTC
TRBV28	TRBJ1-5	.	12	.	CASRQQERPQHF	TGTGCCAGCAGACAGCAGGAGAGGCCCCAGCATTTT
TRBV7-6	TRBJ1-1	.	16	.	CASSLGAGDANTEAFF	TGTGCCAGCAGCTTAGGGGCGGGGGATGCGAACACTGAAGCTTTCTTT
TRBV6-1	TRBJ2-7	.	14	TRBD2	CASKVGGGSYEQYF	TGTGCCAGCAAAGTCGGGGGGGGCTCCTACGAGCAGTACTTC
TRBV7-9	TRBJ2-1	.	15	.	CASSLGRVEVDEQFF	TGTGCCAGCAGCTTAGGCAGGGTGGAAGTGGATGAGCAGTTCTTC
TRBV6-4	TRBJ2-7	few	14	TRBD1	CASSPGQGTYEQYF	TGTGCCAGCAGCCCAGGACAGGGCACCTACGAGCAGTACTTC
TRBV27	TRBJ1-5	.	14	.	CASSWDNRGQPQHF	TGTGCCAGCAGTTGGGACAATAGGGGTCAGCCCCAGCATTTT
TRBV23-1	TRBJ2-6	.	17	.	CASSQLVSDSGANVLTF	TGCGCCAGCAGTCAGTTAGTTTCGGACTCTGGGGCCAACGTCCTGACTTTC
TRBV2	TRBJ2-2	.	14	.	CASSDGVGAGELFF	TGTGCCAGCAGTGATGGGGTGGGAGCCGGGGAGCTGTTTTTT
TRBV28	TRBJ2-7	once	14	.	CASRLTGLRYEQYF	TGTGCCAGCAGACTAACGGGACTGCGTTACGAGCAGTACTTC
TRBV2	TRBJ2-1	.	13	.	CASRQVVFNEQFF	TGTGCCAGTAGACAGGTGGTCTTCAATGAGCAGTTCTTC
TRBV6-5	TRBJ1-1	.	15	TRBD1	CASSYTRMYGTEAFF	TGTGCCAGCAGTTACACGCGGATGTATGGGACAGAGGCTTTCTTT
TRBV5-1	TRBJ2-7	few	14	TRBD2	CASSLAGGNYEQYF	TGCGCCAGCAGCCTAGCGGGGGGGAACTACGAGCAGTACTTC
TRBV6-5	TRBJ2-2	once	16	.	CASSYSGGWGTGELFF	TGTGCCAGCAGTTACTCGGGGGGCTGGGGAACCGGGGAGCTGTTTTTT
TRBV7-8	TRBJ2-5	.	13	TRBD1	CASSPQGFETQYF	TGTGCCAGCAGCCCACAGGGGTTTGAGACCCAGTACTTC
TRBV5-6	TRBJ1-2	.	12	.	CASSLLGGGYTF	TGTGCCAGCAGCTTGTTGGGTGGTGGCTACACCTTC